This TCR beta chain was obtained from a study of cytotoxic CD8 clonotypes in ibrutinib-treated CLL. CDR3 size: 13 residues. V was clipped by 3 bases and J by 3 bases, with 9 bases between them. Germline CDR1 is SGDLS and CDR2 is YYNGEE. Data came from immunoSEQ multiplex PCR; TCRdb stores just in-frame clones and leaves some out. The data contain around 330,000 clones, approximately 67% of them singletons. Library input was approximately 2.1 micrograms of DNA from cryopreserved PBMCs. The specimen comprised PBMCs, sampled after 36 months of ibrutinib treatment. The V and J genes are TRBV9 and TRBJ1-2, with a possible D match to TRBD1 (5 bases). This receptor was identified in a human donor with chronic lymphocytic leukemia. CDR3 protein: CASSDRLYYGYTF. Here the CDR3 DNA reads TGTGCCAGCAGCGACAGGCTATACTATGGCTACACCTTC. Using reference TRBV9 and TRBJ1-2 for the parts outside the CDR3, the full variable domain is DSGVTQTPKHLITATGQRVTLRCSPRSGDLSVYWYQQSLDQGLQFLIQYYNGEERAKGNILERFSAQQFPDLHSELNLSSLELGDSALYFCASSDRLYYGYTFGSGTRLTVV.